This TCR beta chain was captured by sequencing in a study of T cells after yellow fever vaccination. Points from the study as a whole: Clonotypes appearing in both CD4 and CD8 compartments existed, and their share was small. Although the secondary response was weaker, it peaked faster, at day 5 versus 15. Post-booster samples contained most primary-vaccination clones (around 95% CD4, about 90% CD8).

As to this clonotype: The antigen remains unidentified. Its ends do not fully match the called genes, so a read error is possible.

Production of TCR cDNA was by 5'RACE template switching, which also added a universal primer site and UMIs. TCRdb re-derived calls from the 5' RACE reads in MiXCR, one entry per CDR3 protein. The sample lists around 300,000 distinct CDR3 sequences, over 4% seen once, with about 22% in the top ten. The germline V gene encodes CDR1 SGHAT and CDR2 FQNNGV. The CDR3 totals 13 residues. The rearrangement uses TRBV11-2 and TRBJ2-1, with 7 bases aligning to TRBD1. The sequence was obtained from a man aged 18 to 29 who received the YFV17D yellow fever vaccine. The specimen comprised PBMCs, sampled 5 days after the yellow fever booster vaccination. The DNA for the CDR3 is TGTGCCTGCAGTTTCCGGGACAGAGGGGAGCAGTTCTTC. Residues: CACSFRDRGEQFF.